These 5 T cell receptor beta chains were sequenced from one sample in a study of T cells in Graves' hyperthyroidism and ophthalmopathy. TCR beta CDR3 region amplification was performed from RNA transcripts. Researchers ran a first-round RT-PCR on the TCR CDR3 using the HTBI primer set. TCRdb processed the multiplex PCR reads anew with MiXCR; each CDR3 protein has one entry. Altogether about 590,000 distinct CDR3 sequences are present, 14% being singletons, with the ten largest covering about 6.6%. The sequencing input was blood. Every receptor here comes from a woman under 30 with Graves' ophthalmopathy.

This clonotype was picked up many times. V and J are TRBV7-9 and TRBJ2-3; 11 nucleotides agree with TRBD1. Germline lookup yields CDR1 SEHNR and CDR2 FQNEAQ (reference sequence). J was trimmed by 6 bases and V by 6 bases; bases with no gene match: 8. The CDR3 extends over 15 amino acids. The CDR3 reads CASSPPGTGGDTQYF. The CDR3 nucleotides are TGTGCCAGCAGTCCGCCCGGGACAGGGGGTGATACGCAGTATTTT. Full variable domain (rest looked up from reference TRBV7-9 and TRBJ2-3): DTGVSQNPRHKITKRGQNVTFRCDPISEHNRLYWYRQTLGQGPEFLTYFQNEAQLEKSRLLSDRFSAERPKGSFSTLEIQRTEQGDSAMYLCASSPPGTGGDTQYFGPGTRLTVL.

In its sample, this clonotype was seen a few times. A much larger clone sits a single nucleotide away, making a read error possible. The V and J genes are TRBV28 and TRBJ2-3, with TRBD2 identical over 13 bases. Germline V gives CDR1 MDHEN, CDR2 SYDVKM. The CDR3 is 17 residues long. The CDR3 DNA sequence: TGTGCCAGCAGTCCGGACCGACTAGCGGGGGGCACAGATGCGCAGTATTTT. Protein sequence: CASSPDRLAGGTDAQYF.

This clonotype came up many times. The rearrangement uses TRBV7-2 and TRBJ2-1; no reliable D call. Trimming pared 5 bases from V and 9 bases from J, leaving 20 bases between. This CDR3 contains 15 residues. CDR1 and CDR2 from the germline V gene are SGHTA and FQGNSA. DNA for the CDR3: TGTGCCAGCAGCCCCTGGAGTCAAGATGGGGTTGAGCAGTTCTTC. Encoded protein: CASSPWSQDGVEQFF.

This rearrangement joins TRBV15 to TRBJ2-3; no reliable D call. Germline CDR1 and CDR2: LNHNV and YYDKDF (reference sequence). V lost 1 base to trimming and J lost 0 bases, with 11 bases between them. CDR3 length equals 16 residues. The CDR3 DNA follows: TGTGCCACCAGCAGAGGAGGCCTACCAAGCACAGATACGCAGTATTTT. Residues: CATSRGGLPSTDTQYF.

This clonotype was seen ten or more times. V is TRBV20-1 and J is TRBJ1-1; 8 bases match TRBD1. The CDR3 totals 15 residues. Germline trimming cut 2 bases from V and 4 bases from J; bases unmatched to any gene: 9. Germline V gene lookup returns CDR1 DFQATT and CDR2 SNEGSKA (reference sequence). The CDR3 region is CSARPGGGYVTEAFF. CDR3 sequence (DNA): TGCAGTGCTAGACCAGGGGGCGGGTATGTCACTGAAGCTTTCTTT.